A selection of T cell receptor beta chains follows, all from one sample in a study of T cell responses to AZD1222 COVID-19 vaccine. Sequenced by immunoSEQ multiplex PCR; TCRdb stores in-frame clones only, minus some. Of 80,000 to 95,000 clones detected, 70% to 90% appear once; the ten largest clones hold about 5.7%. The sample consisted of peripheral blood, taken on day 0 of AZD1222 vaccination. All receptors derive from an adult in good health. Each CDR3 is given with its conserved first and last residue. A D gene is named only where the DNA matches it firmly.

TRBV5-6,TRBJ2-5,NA,TGTGCCAGCAGCTTACGAGGGACTTCCCAAGAGACCCAGTACTTC,CASSLRGTSQETQYF
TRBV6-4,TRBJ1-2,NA,TGTGCCAGCAGTGAGGGGCCAGACCTGGGTGGCTACACCTTC,CASSEGPDLGGYTF
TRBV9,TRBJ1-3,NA,TGTGCCAGCAGCGTAGGCCCGCTGACTGGAAACACCATATATTTT,CASSVGPLTGNTIYF
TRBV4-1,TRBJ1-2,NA,TGCGCCAGCAGCCAAGGGGGATTCTCCCCGTCCTATGGCTACACCTTC,CASSQGGFSPSYGYTF
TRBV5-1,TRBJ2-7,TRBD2,TGCGCCAGCAGCTTGGATACAGCGGGGGGGCCGGGGCAGTACTTC,CASSLDTAGGPGQYF
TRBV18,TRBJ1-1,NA,TGTGCCAGCTTTCCGACCCTGAACACTGAAGCTTTCTTT,CASFPTLNTEAFF
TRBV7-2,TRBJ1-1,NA,TGTGCCAGCAGCCTAGGGACGGCCCGCGAAGCTTTCTTT,CASSLGTAREAFF
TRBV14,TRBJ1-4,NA,TGTGCCAGCAGCCAAGAAGTCCACGGCCCGAGGGTTGGGAAACTGTTTTTT,CASSQEVHGPRVGKLFF
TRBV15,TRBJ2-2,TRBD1,TGTGCCACCAGCACAGGGTCTACCGGGACAGCCAACACCGGGGAGCTGTTTTTT,CATSTGSTGTANTGELFF
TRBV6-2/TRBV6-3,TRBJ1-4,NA,TGTGCCAGCAGCCTCAGTTGGACTAATGAAAAACTGTTTTTT,CASSLSWTNEKLFF
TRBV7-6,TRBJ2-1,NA,TGTGCCAGCAGCTTAGGACAGGACTTATCCTACAATGAGCAGTTCTTC,CASSLGQDLSYNEQFF
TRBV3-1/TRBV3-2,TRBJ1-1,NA,TGTGCCAGCAGCCAATTCCTCAGTGTGAACACTGAAGCTTTCTTT,CASSQFLSVNTEAFF
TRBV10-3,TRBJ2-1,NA,TGTGCCATCAGGACCCTATGGGGTTCCTACAATGAGCAGTTCTTC,CAIRTLWGSYNEQFF